These 28 T cell receptor beta chains were sequenced from one sample in a study of T-cell memory formation after mild COVID-19. TCRdb analysed the 5' RACE reads with MiXCR anew, one entry per CDR3 protein. The sample holds about 110,000 distinct CDR3 sequences, approximately 15% seen once. Source material: PBMCs or a T cell subset sorted from them (not recorded which). These receptors were obtained from a young man who had mild COVID-19 (a few samples of this study predate the infection). Cell type and time point are not known.

In this sample, this clonotype turned up many times. Germline and junction disagree at one end, which may indicate a read error. The chain links TRBV6-5 to TRBJ1-1; D call uncertain. Per the germline V gene, CDR1 is MNHEY and CDR2 is SVGAGI. This CDR3 is 15 amino acids long. The CDR3 coding sequence is TGTGCCAGCAGTCACTCCCGAGGTCTGAGTACTGAAGCTTTCTTT. Amino acids: CASSHSRGLSTEAFF.

Ten or more counts support this clonotype. The CDR3 is CASSTVGFGSSYNEQFF. The DNA of the CDR3 is TGCGCCAGCAGCACCGTGGGTTTCGGGTCTTCCTACAATGAGCAGTTCTTC. The genes are TRBV5-1 and TRBJ2-1; D remains unclear. With 4 bases removed from V and 1 base from J, the gap between germline ends came to 18 bases. The CDR3 length is 17 residues. CDR1 is SGHRS and CDR2 is YFSETQ in the germline V gene.

This clonotype was found a few times. This chain uses TRBV28 with TRBJ2-3; no clear D. Germline loops: CDR1 MDHEN, CDR2 SYDVKM. The V end was cut by 5 bases, the J end by 0 bases, with 9 bases between. This CDR3 contains 14 residues. CDR3 bases: TGTGCCAGCAGTGGCCGTGCTAGCACAGATACGCAGTATTTT. It yields the protein CASSGRASTDTQYF. Combining the CDR3 with reference TRBV28 and TRBJ2-3 gives the whole variable domain DVKVTQSSRYLVKRTGEKVFLECVQDMDHENMFWYRQDPGLGLRLIYFSYDVKMKEKGDIPEGYSVSREKKERFSLILESASTNQTSMYLCASSGRASTDTQYFGPGTRLTVL.

The V call is TRBV5-1, the J call TRBJ1-1; a possible D gene is TRBD1 (6 bases). Looked up from germline, CDR1 is SGHRS and CDR2 is YFSETQ. This CDR3 spans 16 amino acids. The ends were cut back, 5 bases at V and 6 bases at J, with 23 bases in the middle. Here the CDR3 reads CASSFVPQQGTSEAFF. The CDR3 DNA reads TGCGCCAGCAGTTTCGTCCCCCAACAGGGAACTTCTGAAGCTTTCTTT. Filled out from reference TRBV5-1 and TRBJ1-1, the complete variable domain reads KAGVTQTPRYLIKTRGQQVTLSCSPISGHRSVSWYQQTPGQGLQFLFEYFSETQRNKGNFPGRFSGRQFSNSRSEMNVSTLELGDSALYLCASSFVPQQGTSEAFFGQGTRLTVV.

This clonotype was seen more than once but under ten times. CDR3 DNA: TGTGCCAGCACCCCAGCCCTTGCAGGGTCCAATGAGCAGTTCTTC. It encodes CASTPALAGSNEQFF. The rearrangement links TRBV6-5 to TRBJ2-1, with D perhaps matching TRBD1 (5 bases). The germline gives CDR1 MNHEY, CDR2 SVGAGI. V gave up 7 bases and J gave up 6 bases, with 19 bases separating them. The CDR3 length is 15 residues.

The chain couples TRBV11-2 to TRBJ2-7; possibly TRBD1 or TRBD2 for D (5 bases each). CDR1 is SGHAT, CDR2 FQNNGV, per germline. V was pared by 5 bases and J by 6 bases, with 20 bases between. The length of the CDR3 is 15 residues. The CDR3 nucleotides are TGTGCCAGCAGCCCTCGGGCCCGGTCAGGGAGCGAGCAGTACGTC. Its protein is CASSPRARSGSEQYV.

The table lists this clonotype with a few counts. The V gene is TRBV12-3 or TRBV12-4, the J gene TRBJ2-1; TRBD2 matches at 9 bases. With V trimmed by 7 bases and J by 9 bases, 22 bases remained unmatched. This CDR3 contains 18 residues. Here the CDR3 reads CASTAGRRGGLSLGEQFF. The DNA for the CDR3 is TGTGCCAGCACCGCGGGTAGGCGGGGGGGCCTCTCCTTAGGTGAGCAGTTCTTC.

The chain recombines TRBV27 with TRBJ2-7; 7 bases agree with TRBD2. V was clipped by 5 bases and J by 6 bases; unmatched bases: 13. From germline, CDR1 is MNHEY and CDR2 SMNVEV (reference sequence). This CDR3 region has 15 residues. CDR3 residues: CASSLDGITGGEQYF. The CDR3 region has the DNA TGTGCCAGCAGTCTGGACGGGATTACGGGGGGCGAGCAGTACTTC.

The J gene is TRBJ1-5, the V gene TRBV6-2 or TRBV6-3; TRBD1 agrees at 9 bases. V lost 5 bases and J lost 2; bases outside the gene matches: 4. The CDR3 extends over 15 amino acids. Germline assignment: CDR1 MNHEY and CDR2 SVGEGT. CDR3 protein: CASSKDRGGNQPQHF. CDR3 nucleotide sequence: TGTGCCAGCAGTAAAGACAGGGGGGGCAATCAGCCCCAGCATTTT.

This clonotype showed up just a few times. V usage is TRBV7-6 and J usage is TRBJ1-1; 7 nucleotides line up with TRBD1. The CDR3 contains 15 residues. V shed 4 bases and J 0 bases; nucleotides not matched to a gene: 5. Germline V gene lookup returns CDR1 SGHVS and CDR2 FNYEAQ. The CDR3 DNA sequence: TGTGCCAGCAGCTCCCGACAGGGTATGAACACTGAAGCTTTCTTT. Protein product: CASSSRQGMNTEAFF.

V gene TRBV12-3 or TRBV12-4 combines with J gene TRBJ1-5, with D tentatively TRBD1 (5 bases). This CDR3 is 14 amino acids long. V was pared by 5 bases and J by 1 base, with 9 bases between. CDR3 residues: CASSTRDSNQPQHF. The CDR3 region has the DNA TGTGCCAGCAGTACTAGGGACAGCAATCAGCCCCAGCATTTT.

This clonotype was counted only a few times. The V gene is TRBV3-1, the J gene TRBJ1-2; no reliable D call. V dropped 1 base and J dropped 8 bases, with 11 bases sitting between them. The length of the CDR3 is 13 residues. Germline CDR1 is LGHDT and CDR2 is YNNKEL (reference sequence). The CDR3 here is CASSQAGSWGYTF. CDR3 in DNA: TGTGCCAGCAGCCAAGCGGGCTCTTGGGGCTACACCTTC.

The chain carries TRBV5-6 and TRBJ2-7, with 7 positions matching TRBD2. Germline CDR1 reads SGHDT; CDR2 reads YYEEEE. Trimming removed 4 bases from V and 3 bases from J; junction bases left unmatched: 4. CDR3 size: 13 residues. Written as DNA, the CDR3 is TGTGCCAGCAGCCTAGGACTAGTCTACGAGCAGTACTTC. Translating it yields CASSLGLVYEQYF.

This clonotype was detected a few times. This chain uses TRBV6-6 with TRBJ1-5; D possibly corresponds to TRBD1 (6 bases). This CDR3 comprises 13 residues. Germline lookup yields CDR1 MNHNY and CDR2 SVGAGI (reference sequence). V was clipped by 5 bases and J by 5 bases, with 10 bases between them. CDR3 nucleotides: TGTGCCAGCAGTAGACAGGCGGATCAGCCCCAGCATTTT. Its protein product is CASSRQADQPQHF.

This rearrangement joins TRBV27 to TRBJ2-3; D not certain. The CDR3 spans 14 residues. Trimming left V 1 base short and J 5 bases short, with 10 bases between. CDR1 and CDR2 (germline): MNHEY, SMNVEV (reference sequence). CDR3 loop: CASSLFPRVDTQYF. The CDR3 nucleotides are TGTGCCAGCAGTTTATTTCCCCGGGTAGATACGCAGTATTTT.

The sample holds many counts of this clonotype. The chain carries TRBV5-1 and TRBJ2-1, with 8 bases fitting TRBD1. V lost 4 bases and J lost 6; bases outside the gene matches: 6. In germline, CDR1 is SGHRS, CDR2 YFSETQ. The CDR3 has 14 amino acids. Written as DNA, the CDR3 is TGCGCCAGCAGCCTTGGACAGGGAGGCAATGAGCAGTTCTTC. Encoded protein: CASSLGQGGNEQFF.

This clonotype occurred a few times. V and J are TRBV4-3 and TRBJ2-6, with 9 bases lining up with TRBD2. The junction had 7 bases not matched to a gene; V was cut back by 9 bases and J by 1 base. The CDR3 has 16 residues. The germline gives CDR1 LGHNA, CDR2 YSLEER. CDR3 amino acids: CARPETSGSGANVLTF. DNA for the CDR3: TGCGCCAGACCCGAGACTAGCGGTTCTGGGGCCAACGTCCTGACTTTC.

This rearrangement joins TRBV20-1 to TRBJ2-2; D is unclear. The CDR3 loop spans 13 amino acids. Germline values: CDR1 DFQATT, CDR2 SNEGSKA (reference sequence). V was pared by 0 bases and J by 3 bases, with 5 bases between. CDR3 loop: CSARDAYTGELFF. CDR3 in DNA: TGCAGTGCTAGAGATGCGTACACCGGGGAGCTGTTTTTT.

This chain connects TRBV5-1 to TRBJ2-5; weak D call: TRBD2 (5 bases). The length of the CDR3 is 16 residues. V was shortened by 0 bases and J by 5 bases, with 17 bases between the two germline ends. The germline V gene has CDR1 SGHRS and CDR2 YFSETQ. CDR3 region: CASSLAGGTTGETQYF. CDR3 in DNA: TGCGCCAGCAGCTTGGCCGGAGGCACCACGGGGGAGACCCAGTACTTC.

This chain connects TRBV7-9 to TRBJ2-7; 11 bases map to TRBD2. This CDR3 contains 14 residues. V shed 3 bases, J shed 6 bases, and the junction held 4 bases outside the gene matches. In germline, CDR1 is SEHNR, CDR2 FQNEAQ (reference sequence). CDR3 in amino acids: CASSFGLAGREQYF. In nucleotides, the CDR3 is TGTGCCAGCAGCTTTGGACTAGCGGGTCGCGAGCAGTACTTC.

Only a few counts were recorded for this clonotype. The chain recombines TRBV7-2 with TRBJ2-7; 9 bases are shared with TRBD2. Germline CDR1 is SGHTA and CDR2 is FQGNSA. Trimming took 3 bases from V and 2 from J; bases not matched to a gene: 5. This CDR3 has 15 residues. CDR3 sequence (DNA): TGTGCCAGCAGCTTCGGACTAGCGCAGACCTACGAGCAGTACTTC. It is translated as CASSFGLAQTYEQYF.

This clonotype was recorded many times. The rearrangement links TRBV5-1 to TRBJ2-1, with TRBD2 matching 11 bases. The CDR3 is made up of 17 amino acids. Germline loops: CDR1 SGHRS, CDR2 YFSETQ. Germline trimming cut 7 bases from V and 3 bases from J; bases unmatched to any gene: 12. The CDR3 sequence is CASLRGTSGTLYNEQFF. CDR3 nucleotides: TGCGCCAGCCTACGTGGGACTAGCGGCACCCTCTACAATGAGCAGTTCTTC.

The V call is TRBV3-1, the J call TRBJ1-2, with 7 bases lining up with TRBD1. Losses at the gene ends were 3 bases for V and 3 bases for J; bases not matched to a gene: 7. Germline V gives CDR1 LGHDT, CDR2 YNNKEL (reference sequence). The CDR3 runs to 15 residues. The CDR3: CASSQVQGMYYGYTF. The CDR3 DNA sequence: TGTGCCAGCAGCCAGGTACAGGGGATGTACTATGGCTACACCTTC. The full variable domain, rest sourced from reference TRBV3-1 and TRBJ1-2, is DTAVSQTPKYLVTQMGNDKSIKCEQNLGHDTMYWYKQDSKKFLKIMFSYNNKELIINETVPNRFSPKSPDKAHLNLHINSLELGDSAVYFCASSQVQGMYYGYTFGSGTRLTVV.

Only a few counts were recorded for this clonotype. This chain connects TRBV5-4 to TRBJ2-5, with 7 nucleotides matching TRBD1. After removal of 4 bases from V and 3 bases from J, the junction contained 15 bases not matched to a gene. Germline V lookup: CDR1 SGHNT, CDR2 YYREEE (reference sequence). This CDR3 contains 17 residues. CDR3 in DNA: TGTGCCAGCAGCCCCGGTGGTGGGGGACAGCGGAAAGAGACCCAGTACTTC. Translated: CASSPGGGGQRKETQYF. Full variable domain (rest looked up from reference TRBV5-4 and TRBJ2-5): ETGVTQSPTHLIKTRGQQVTLRCSSQSGHNTVSWYQQALGQGPQFIFQYYREEENGRGNFPPRFSGLQFPNYSSELNVNALELDDSALYLCASSPGGGGQRKETQYFGPGTRLLVL.

This clonotype was found many times. J is TRBJ1-6 and V is TRBV12-3 or TRBV12-4, with unresolved D. CDR3 length: 18 residues. V was trimmed by 6 bases and J by 0 bases, leaving 18 bases between them. CDR3 sequence: CASSSLTYPYSYNSPLHF. The CDR3 region has the DNA TGTGCCAGCAGCTCACTGACTTATCCCTACTCCTATAATTCACCCCTCCACTTT.

This clonotype appeared a few times. The genes are TRBV12-3 or TRBV12-4 and TRBJ2-5; weak D call: TRBD2 (6 bases). The CDR3 loop spans 13 amino acids. Trimming stripped 6 bases from V and 4 bases from J, with 12 bases between. The CDR3, as DNA: TGTGCCAGCAGCCCCCTAGCGAGAGAGACCCAGTACTTC. The encoded protein is CASSPLARETQYF.

This clonotype was observed a handful of times. V and J are TRBV4-1 and TRBJ1-1; 8 bases agree with TRBD1. Germline V lookup: CDR1 MGHRA, CDR2 YSYEKL. The CDR3 runs 13 residues. Losses at the gene ends were 8 bases for V and 6 bases for J; bases not matched to a gene: 8. The CDR3 sequence: CASEGQGGPEAFF. CDR3 nucleotides: TGCGCCAGCGAAGGACAGGGTGGGCCTGAAGCTTTCTTT.

The V call is TRBV7-9, the J call TRBJ2-1; TRBD1 matches 8 bases. Germline-derived CDR1 and CDR2 are SEHNR and FQNEAQ (reference sequence). Losses at the gene ends were 4 bases for V and 6 bases for J; bases not matched to a gene: 8. This CDR3 is built from 15 residues. The DNA for the CDR3 is TGTGCCAGCAGCTCGCAGGGGGCTCGGGGCAATGAGCAGTTCTTC. The encoded protein is CASSSQGARGNEQFF.